The 24 T cell receptor beta chains listed next were all sequenced from one sample in a study of cytomegalovirus exposure and HLA in healthy donors. The PCR was carried out with 60 Vbeta primers and 13 Jbeta primers. Generated by immunoSEQ multiplex PCR, the TCRdb table keeps only in-frame clones and is missing some. Altogether under 200,000 clones are present, roughly 87% being singletons, with the ten largest covering about 1.6%. Sequencing was done on a sample of PBMCs. Receptors were obtained from a girl between 5 and 17 years old in good health and CMV-seropositive.

V usage is TRBV25-1 and J usage is TRBJ1-1, with unresolved D. CDR1 and CDR2 (germline): MGHDK, SYGVNS. This CDR3 spans 11 amino acids. V lost 10 bases and J lost 4, with 10 bases in between. The DNA of the CDR3 is TGTGCCACCTACCGGGGCACTGAAGCTTTCTTT. Translated: CATYRGTEAFF.

J is TRBJ1-2 and V is TRBV6-1; maybe TRBD1 (5 bases). Germline V gene sequence: CDR1 MNHNS, CDR2 SASEGT. CDR3 length equals 15 residues. The V end lost 2 bases, the J end lost 6 bases, and 16 bases lay between the germline ends. CDR3 in amino acids: CASSELRGTGHGYTF. CDR3 nucleotides: TGTGCCAGCAGTGAACTCCGGGGGACGGGGCATGGCTACACCTTC.

V gene TRBV28 combines with J gene TRBJ2-7, with 7 bases matching TRBD1. The germline gives CDR1 MDHEN, CDR2 SYDVKM. This CDR3 has 14 residues. Trimming removed 5 bases from V and 0 bases from J; junction bases left unmatched: 4. The CDR3, as DNA: TGTGCCAGCAGTCCGACAGGGATCTCCTACGAGCAGTACTTC. Its translation: CASSPTGISYEQYF.

The V gene is TRBV9, the J gene TRBJ2-3; 12 nucleotides line up with TRBD2. The length of the CDR3 is 22 residues. V lost 4 bases to trimming and J lost 1 base; unmatched junction nucleotides: 22. CDR1 and CDR2 from the germline V gene are SGDLS and YYNGEE. The CDR3: CASSTPGLAGPGLRRGTDTQYF. For the CDR3, the DNA is TGTGCCAGCAGCACTCCCGGACTAGCGGGGCCGGGGCTCCGGAGGGGCACAGATACGCAGTATTTT.

The rearrangement links TRBV18 to TRBJ2-3; TRBD1 agrees at 7 bases. J was trimmed by 5 bases and V by 2 bases; bases with no gene match: 4. This CDR3 region has 14 residues. CDR1 KGHSH and CDR2 LQKENI come from the germline V gene. The CDR3 DNA reads as TGTGCCAGCTCACCAACGACAGGGCAAGATACGCAGTATTTT. It codes for CASSPTTGQDTQYF.

V gene TRBV5-1 combines with J gene TRBJ2-5; TRBD1 aligns across 9 bases. Germline CDR1 is SGHRS and CDR2 is YFSETQ. Germline trimming cut 5 bases from V and 4 bases from J; bases unmatched to any gene: 9. This CDR3 region has 15 residues. The CDR3 DNA sequence: TGCGCCAGCAGTGAGGCCGGGACAGGGAGAGAGACCCAGTACTTC. Translated, it gives CASSEAGTGRETQYF.

V usage is TRBV5-1 and J usage is TRBJ2-1, with 16 bases matching TRBD2. CDR1 and CDR2 from the germline V gene are SGHRS and YFSETQ. V lost 0 bases to trimming and J lost 9 bases; unmatched junction nucleotides: 9. The CDR3 consists of 18 residues. The CDR3 region is CASSLAGTSGRGKGEQFF. Written as DNA, the CDR3 is TGCGCCAGCAGCTTGGCCGGGACTAGCGGGAGGGGAAAAGGTGAGCAGTTCTTC.

The rearrangement uses TRBV2 and TRBJ2-1, with TRBD1 matching 8 bases. CDR1 and CDR2 from the germline V gene are SNHLY and FYNNEI. Germline trimming cut 7 bases from V and 9 bases from J; bases unmatched to any gene: 11. This CDR3 is 14 amino acids long. The CDR3 DNA reads as TGTGCCAGCACAAAGCAGGGGGCCCTCCTTGAGCAGTTCTTC. Translating gives CASTKQGALLEQFF.

This sequence joins TRBV28 and TRBJ2-2; tentative D call: TRBD1 (6 bases). The CDR3 covers 17 residues. Germline V gene lookup returns CDR1 MDHEN and CDR2 SYDVKM. V lost 6 bases and J lost 0, with 17 bases in between. CDR3 amino acids: CASSSDRVKPNTGELFF. The CDR3 bases are TGTGCCAGCAGCTCGGACAGAGTGAAACCGAACACCGGGGAGCTGTTTTTT.

V usage is TRBV19 and J usage is TRBJ1-2; 7 nucleotides align to TRBD1. From germline, CDR1 is LNHDA and CDR2 SQIVND (reference sequence). The CDR3 covers 15 residues. Trimming took 3 bases from V and 5 from J; bases not matched to a gene: 9. CDR3 in DNA: TGTGCCAGTAGTATTATGCGACAGGGTGGATATGGCTACACCTTC. This encodes CASSIMRQGGYGYTF.

This chain connects TRBV10-3 to TRBJ2-7, with D unresolved. Trimming stripped 4 bases from V and 2 bases from J, with 12 bases between. Germline values: CDR1 ENHRY, CDR2 SYGVKD. CDR3 size: 14 residues. CDR3 in amino acids: CAISVVSTPYEQYF. CDR3 coding DNA: TGTGCCATCAGTGTCGTATCTACCCCCTACGAGCAGTACTTC.

The chain has TRBV5-1 and TRBJ2-7; D is unclear. Germline loops: CDR1 SGHRS, CDR2 YFSETQ. The CDR3 runs 15 residues. Trimming took 5 bases from V and 1 from J, leaving 16 bases between them. CDR3 sequence reads: CASSYGSRVSYEQYF. The CDR3 DNA follows: TGCGCCAGCAGTTACGGTAGTCGCGTATCCTACGAGCAGTACTTC.

V gene TRBV4-1 combines with J gene TRBJ1-2; maybe TRBD1 (5 bases). The V end lost 1 base, the J end lost 5 bases, and 5 bases lay between the germline ends. The CDR3 has 12 amino acids. Germline V lookup: CDR1 MGHRA, CDR2 YSYEKL. The CDR3 region has the DNA TGCGCCAGCAGCCAAGGACAGTATGGCTACACCTTC. It yields the protein CASSQGQYGYTF.

To note about this clone: In the same sample, other DNA sequences code for this CDR3. This chain links TRBV19 with TRBJ1-1; the D gene is possibly TRBD1 (6 bases). CDR3 length: 13 residues. Trimming took off 6 bases at V and 0 bases at J, with 8 bases between the two ends. Germline CDR1 and CDR2: LNHDA and SQIVND (reference sequence). The CDR3 coding sequence is TGTGCCAGTAGGACAGGACTGAACACTGAAGCTTTCTTT. Translation: CASRTGLNTEAFF. Complete variable domain (other parts from reference TRBV19 and TRBJ1-1): DGGITQSPKYLFRKEGQNVTLSCEQNLNHDAMYWYRQDPGQGLRLIYYSQIVNDFQKGDIAEGYSVSREKKESFPLTVTSAQKNPTAFYLCASRTGLNTEAFFGQGTRLTVV.

V usage is TRBV11-2 and J usage is TRBJ2-5; a weak D match, TRBD1 (5 bases). The CDR3 totals 13 residues. Germline CDR1 and CDR2: SGHAT and FQNNGV. Between the trimmed V and J ends, which lost 3 bases and 1 base, there was a span of 6 bases. The CDR3: CASSFDSQETQYF. DNA for the CDR3: TGTGCCAGCAGCTTCGACAGCCAAGAGACCCAGTACTTC.

The chain joins TRBV29-1 to TRBJ1-5; D ambiguous. V was clipped by 5 bases and J by 8 bases, with 16 bases between them. The germline gives CDR1 SQVTM, CDR2 ANQGSEA. This CDR3 spans 13 amino acids. The CDR3 DNA reads TGCAGCGTTTCTGGGGAGGATAGAGAGCCCCAGCATTTT. Amino acid sequence: CSVSGEDREPQHF.

This chain connects TRBV12-2 to TRBJ2-7; the D call in the table, TRBD1, was not verified against the DNA. TRBV12-2 is termed a pseudogene. The CDR3 spans 16 residues. CDR3 DNA sequence: TGTGCAAGTCGTATAGAGAGCCAGGACAGCGCCTACGAGCAGTACTTC. Translation: CASRIESQDSAYEQYF.

This clone was seen a handful of times. The chain carries TRBV7-3 and TRBJ2-5, with a weak D call TRBD2 (5 bases). Germline V gene data show CDR1 as SGHTA and CDR2 as FQGTGA. Trimming took off 5 bases at V and 2 bases at J, with 12 bases between the two ends. The CDR3 spans 14 residues. The CDR3 nucleotides are TGTGCCAGCAGCCCCACCGGGATGCAAGAGACCCAGTACTTC. Translating it yields CASSPTGMQETQYF.

The chain recombines TRBV2 with TRBJ2-5; TRBD2 aligns across 16 bases. The ends lost 6 bases at V and 5 bases at J; junction bases unmatched: 6. The CDR3 consists of 16 residues. CDR1 and CDR2 (germline): SNHLY, FYNNEI. The chain's CDR3 is CASRGTSGRARETQYF. The CDR3 DNA sequence: TGTGCCAGCAGAGGGACTAGCGGGAGGGCCAGGGAGACCCAGTACTTC.

The rearrangement uses TRBV28 and TRBJ2-7; 7 nucleotides line up with TRBD1. Germline-derived CDR1 and CDR2 are MDHEN and SYDVKM. Losses at the gene ends were 7 bases for V and 3 bases for J; bases not matched to a gene: 3. The CDR3 totals 12 residues. CDR3 DNA sequence: TGTGCCAGCACTCGACAGGGCTACGAGCAGTACTTC. It translates to CASTRQGYEQYF. Looking up the rest from reference TRBV28 and TRBJ2-7 gives the full variable domain: DVKVTQSSRYLVKRTGEKVFLECVQDMDHENMFWYRQDPGLGLRLIYFSYDVKMKEKGDIPEGYSVSREKKERFSLILESASTNQTSMYLCASTRQGYEQYFGPGTRLTVT.

CDR3 bases: TGCGCCAGCAGCCAAGTAAGGGGAGGAAGGGCGGGAGCAACAGATACGCAGTATTTT. Its translation is CASSQVRGGRAGATDTQYF. J is TRBJ2-3 and V is TRBV4-1; 7 bases match TRBD2. Germline V lookup: CDR1 MGHRA, CDR2 YSYEKL. Losses at the gene ends were 1 base for V and 3 bases for J; bases not matched to a gene: 16. The CDR3 has 19 residues.

The chain joins TRBV9 to TRBJ1-4; D gene ambiguous. Germline V CDR1 and CDR2: SGDLS, YYNGEE. The ends were cut back, 2 bases at V and 5 bases at J, with 16 bases in the middle. The CDR3 length is 16 residues. Here the CDR3 reads CASSVGGKKVNEKLFF. The CDR3 DNA reads as TGTGCCAGCAGCGTGGGCGGGAAGAAGGTGAATGAAAAACTGTTTTTT.

V is TRBV6-6 and J is TRBJ2-7, with TRBD1 identical over 10 bases. CDR1 and CDR2 (germline): MNHNY, SVGAGI (reference sequence). The CDR3 has 14 residues. With 5 bases clipped from V and 6 bases from J, the junction kept 7 bases outside the gene matches. The CDR3 DNA reads TGTGCCAGCAGTCGGGGGACAGGGGTTGGCGAGCAGTACTTC. This gives the protein CASSRGTGVGEQYF.

There are a few counts of this clone. The chain employs TRBV7-2 and TRBJ2-5; a possible D gene is TRBD2 (6 bases). The V and J ends lost 6 bases and 14 bases respectively, with 28 bases between them. This CDR3 region has 15 residues. The V gene's germline CDR1 is SGHTA and CDR2 FQGNSA. In DNA, the CDR3 is TGTGCCAGCAGTTATGATAGCGGCGGGGACCTATCGCCTTACTTC. Amino acid sequence: CASSYDSGGDLSPYF.